This TCR beta chain was recovered during a study of blood T cell repertoires in COVID-19. Study-wide background: Italy, Spain and the United States were the sources of the convalescent and acute COVID-19 samples. T cells, B-cell-depleted T cells, or PBMCs provided the cDNA or gDNA that served as material.

This CDR3 spans 15 amino acids. In the original workflow: It was from reference gene primer amplification that nucleated cell counts were estimated. The repertoire was sequenced with immunoSEQ multiplex PCR; TCRdb's copy has only in-frame clones and lacks some. That table furnishes V, J and clone size, whereas the DNA furnished D and trimming. The table records around 150,000 clones, around 81% of them present only once. The chain joins TRBV21-1 to TRBJ2-7; the tabulated D call, TRBD1, remains unverified against the DNA. TRBV21-1 is termed a pseudogene. Sequenced input: peripheral blood. The receptor was derived from a man aged 60-69 years with active or convalescent COVID-19. The CDR3 nucleotides are TGTGCCAGCACCTCAGACGACAGGGGGGGTAACGAGCAGTACTTC. Its protein is CASTSDDRGGNEQYF.